The clone carrying this T cell receptor beta chain was picked up many times. There are 14 residues in the CDR3. Germline assignment: CDR1 MDHEN and CDR2 SYDVKM. Trimming pared 8 bases from V and 8 bases from J, leaving 19 bases between. This entry belongs to a study of regulatory T cells in long-lasting Graves disease. Arm-PCR of CDR3 regions and iRepertoire HTBI primers were used to build TCR beta libraries. Via MiXCR, TCRdb re-called the multiplex PCR reads, giving one row per CDR3 protein. The sample holds roughly 510,000 distinct CDR3 sequences, 16% seen once. Time point indicated: newly diagnosed GD, antithyroid drugs for less than 3 months. Isolated PBMC RNA provided the starting material for the TCR library. These data are also associated with another study on T cells in Graves' hyperthyroidism and ophthalmopathy.

The input for sequencing was peripheral blood mononuclear cells (PBMCs), taken at new diagnosis, from a patient treated with antithyroid drugs. The rearrangement links TRBV28 to TRBJ1-5; tentative D call: TRBD1 (5 bases). The sequence came from a young man with Graves disease. CDR3 loop: CASFSSKGREPQHF. The CDR3 coding sequence is TGTGCCAGCTTTTCGTCCAAGGGGAGGGAGCCCCAGCATTTT.